These 9 T cell receptor beta chains originate from one sample sequenced in a study of shared clonotypes between healthy human individuals. Profiled with immunoSEQ multiplex PCR; TCRdb holds only in-frame clones, not every one. The data show some 690,000 clones, 90% seen once. The sequenced material came from memory CD8+ T cells from PBMCs. The subset here: CD45RO+ cells pooled with CCR7-negative TemRA cells. These receptors came from a man between 18 and 29 years old in good health. Some clones in this sample may be carry-over from other donors' samples.

This clone was observed once. CDR3 residues: CASSQDWRARADTQYF. The CDR3 coding sequence is TGCGCCAGCAGCCAAGATTGGCGGGCCCGGGCAGATACGCAGTATTTT. The rearrangement uses TRBV4-3 and TRBJ2-3, with a possible D match to TRBD2 (5 bases). The CDR3 is 16 residues long. Trimming cost V 0 bases and J 4 bases, with 14 bases left between them. CDR1 and CDR2 (germline): LGHNA, YSLEER.

The chain uses TRBV9 and TRBJ2-7; D may match TRBD1 or TRBD2 (7 bases each). Germline assignment: CDR1 SGDLS and CDR2 YYNGEE. The CDR3 extends over 19 amino acids. V lost 0 bases and J 3 bases, leaving 25 bases between the germline ends. The CDR3 region is CASSVAAGEHRGGHYEQYF. For the CDR3, the DNA is TGTGCCAGCAGCGTAGCGGCGGGAGAGCACCGAGGGGGCCACTACGAGCAGTACTTC.

The chain joins TRBV28 to TRBJ2-7, with TRBD2 matching over 8 bases. The CDR3 consists of 15 residues. Trimming at V came to 6 bases and at J to 2 bases, leaving 9 bases not matched to a gene. Germline CDR1 MDHEN, CDR2 SYDVKM. The CDR3 protein is CASSPTREVAYEQYF. For the CDR3, the DNA is TGTGCCAGCAGCCCGACGCGGGAGGTCGCCTACGAGCAGTACTTC.

This rearrangement joins TRBV28 to TRBJ2-7, with 9 bases identical to TRBD2. Germline CDR1 is MDHEN and CDR2 is SYDVKM. This CDR3 contains 14 residues. The ends lost 2 bases at V and 2 bases at J; junction bases unmatched: 1. The CDR3 spells CASSLRGRAYEQYF. In DNA form, the CDR3 reads TGTGCCAGCAGTTTACGCGGGAGGGCCTACGAGCAGTACTTC.

The chain carries TRBV11-3 and TRBJ1-1, with D perhaps TRBD1 (5 bases). The CDR3 covers 14 residues. The V and J ends lost 2 bases and 1 base respectively, with 8 bases between them. Germline V gene data show CDR1 as SGHNT and CDR2 as YENEEA. The CDR3 reads CASSLRGPNTEAFF. CDR3 DNA: TGTGCCAGCAGCTTAAGGGGACCGAACACTGAAGCTTTCTTT.

This chain connects TRBV6-4 to TRBJ2-3; 7 bases are a match to TRBD2. V trimming: 2 bases; J trimming: 2 bases; junction bases outside the gene matches: 7. The CDR3 loop spans 16 amino acids. The germline gives CDR1 MRHNA, CDR2 SNTAGT. CDR3 bases: TGTGCCAGCAGTGACCTAGCAACTAGCGACACAGATACGCAGTATTTT. Translation gives CASSDLATSDTDTQYF.

The V gene is TRBV15, the J gene TRBJ2-2; tentative D call: TRBD2 (6 bases). Germline values: CDR1 LNHNV, CDR2 YYDKDF (reference sequence). This CDR3 spans 15 amino acids. The ends were cut back, 0 bases at V and 7 bases at J, with 12 bases in the middle. The CDR3 reads CATSREELEGGELFF. The CDR3 DNA sequence: TGTGCCACCAGCAGAGAGGAGCTGGAGGGCGGGGAGCTGTTTTTT.

This chain links TRBV19 with TRBJ1-5; 7 bases line up with TRBD1. The trim removed 6 bases at V and 6 bases at J, leaving 11 bases unmatched. Germline loops: CDR1 LNHDA, CDR2 SQIVND (reference sequence). There are 15 residues in the CDR3. The CDR3 here is CASRYGTAAGQPQHF. CDR3 nucleotides: TGTGCCAGTAGGTACGGGACAGCGGCGGGTCAGCCCCAGCATTTT.

This clone was detected only a few times. The rearrangement uses TRBV7-9 and TRBJ1-5; D gene unclear. The CDR3 has 14 residues. In germline, CDR1 is SEHNR, CDR2 FQNEAQ (reference sequence). The V gene lost 5 bases and the J gene lost 1 base, with 9 bases spanning the gap. This CDR3 reads CASSPMDSNQPQHF. In DNA form, the CDR3 reads TGTGCCAGCAGCCCAATGGACAGCAATCAGCCCCAGCATTTT.